The TCR beta chain under discussion was sequenced for a study of cytomegalovirus exposure and HLA in healthy donors. With regard to this clone: Its antigen is undetermined.

The ends were cut back, 4 bases at V and 6 bases at J, with 7 bases in the middle. Germline CDR1 is ENHRY and CDR2 is SYGVKD. The CDR3 loop spans 12 amino acids. Study-level findings and limits: The authors later found HLA-associated TCR beta chains more clonally expanded than equally common others. TRBV6-2, TRBV6-3 and some other V segments were excluded as indistinguishable. In a later analysis, most CMV-associated TCR beta chains appeared HLA-restricted.

In the PCR, 60 Vbeta and 13 Jbeta primers were used. As processed by the authors: The authors later counted 75 million to 90 million unique TCR beta chains, some 11 million of them shared. Using immunoSEQ multiplex PCR, the repertoire was profiled, and TCRdb retains in-frame clones only, with some absent. D and trimming come from the DNA, and the V and J calls and clone size come from that table. The sample shows some 51,000 clones, approximately 71% of them seen only once. This rearrangement joins TRBV10-3 to TRBJ1-5; D gene ambiguous. Sequencing was performed on PBMCs. The clonotype was recovered from a man aged 40-55 years in good health and CMV-seropositive. CDR3 sequence: CAISASGQPQHF. The CDR3 nucleotides read TGTGCCATCAGTGCCTCGGGTCAGCCCCAGCATTTT.